These 4 T cell receptor beta chains originate from one sample sequenced in a study of blood T cells in healthy people across ages. Next came a second PCR, run for about 6 to 12 cycles, which used a sample-barcoded 5' primer along with a J-beta primer mix. TCRdb re-called the 5' RACE reads with MiXCR, one entry per CDR3 protein. The sample contains hundreds of thousands of distinct CDR3 sequences, about 56% of which appear only once. The sequenced sample was blood. The receptor source for this set is a man aged 35 to 55 in good health.

V gene TRBV3-1 combines with J gene TRBJ2-2; D is ambiguous. Per germline, CDR1 LGHDT and CDR2 YNNKEL (reference sequence). Between the trimmed V and J ends, which lost 3 bases and 6 bases, there was a span of 5 bases. The CDR3 is 12 residues long. CDR3 nucleotide sequence: TGTGCCAGCAGCCAGAGGTCCGGGGAGCTGTTTTTT. Protein: CASSQRSGELFF.

V is TRBV20-1 and J is TRBJ1-2; D is unclear. Germline V gives CDR1 DFQATT, CDR2 SNEGSKA (reference sequence). The CDR3 spans 13 residues. With 3 bases removed from V and 4 bases from J, the gap between germline ends came to 12 bases. CDR3 protein: CSARNPGSYGYTF. Written as DNA, the CDR3 is TGCAGTGCTAGGAATCCCGGGAGCTATGGCTACACCTTC.

This rearrangement joins TRBV12-3 or TRBV12-4 to TRBJ1-5; D is unclear. V shed 7 bases and J shed 1 base, with 8 bases lying between them. The CDR3 extends over 13 amino acids. The CDR3 DNA reads as TGTGCCAGCAAAGAACAAAGCAATCAGCCCCAGCATTTT. Protein product: CASKEQSNQPQHF.

V usage is TRBV29-1 and J usage is TRBJ1-1; 10 nucleotides align to TRBD1. Germline values: CDR1 SQVTM, CDR2 ANQGSEA. The CDR3 consists of 15 residues. V trimming: 7 bases; J trimming: 0 bases; junction bases outside the gene matches: 8. CDR3 sequence (DNA): TGCAGCGCCGGACAGGGGGTGGAGGTGAACACTGAAGCTTTCTTT. It encodes CSAGQGVEVNTEAFF.